This is a list of T cell receptor beta chains from one sample in a study of CD8 T cells in Susac syndrome. TCRdb reanalysed the immunoSEQ multiplex PCR reads using MiXCR and keeps one entry per CDR3 protein. Of 300,000 or so distinct CDR3 sequences listed, about 91% are singletons. Sequencing was done on a sample of CD4+ T cells from PBMCs. These receptors were taken from a human donor with multiple sclerosis. The CDR3 runs from the conserved cysteine through the conserved F or W. D genes are given only for firm matches. The listing skips clone size in some rows; elsewhere it reads once, few, many or a size class.

TRBJ1-2,14,TRBV6-5,NA,NA,CASSPLGQIYGYTF,TGTGCCAGCAGTCCCCTGGGACAAATCTATGGCTACACCTTC
TRBJ1-6,13,TRBV7-9,NA,TRBD1,CASSYDRVSPLHF,TGTGCCAGCAGCTATGACAGGGTTTCACCCCTCCACTTT
TRBJ2-7,16,TRBV3-1,few,TRBD2,CASSQMVSGDGNEQYF,TGTGCCAGCAGCCAAATGGTTAGCGGGGACGGGAACGAGCAGTACTTC
TRBJ1-4,14,TRBV7-9,NA,NA,CASRPQATNEKLFF,TGTGCCAGCAGACCACAGGCAACTAATGAAAAACTGTTTTTT
TRBJ1-2,13,TRBV29-1,NA,NA,CSVESGLGYGYTF,TGCAGCGTTGAGTCGGGGTTAGGGTATGGCTACACCTTC
TRBJ2-1,16,TRBV7-2,NA,TRBD2,CASSSGTSGISSEQFF,TGTGCCAGCAGCTCCGGGACTAGCGGGATATCAAGCGAGCAGTTCTTC
TRBJ1-2,15,TRBV6-2/TRBV6-3,NA,NA,CASRSQGISNYGYTF,TGTGCCAGCAGATCACAGGGAATCTCCAACTATGGCTACACCTTC
TRBJ1-1,15,TRBV25-1,once,TRBD1,CASSIRQGRDTEAFF,TGTGCCAGCAGTATCCGACAGGGACGGGACACTGAAGCTTTCTTT
TRBJ2-3,13,TRBV5-6,NA,NA,CASSKDPSDTQYF,TGTGCCAGCAGCAAGGATCCTTCGGATACGCAGTATTTT
TRBJ2-3,15,TRBV3-1,NA,NA,CASSQEDLPGNTQYF,TGTGCCAGCAGCCAAGAGGACTTACCCGGGAATACGCAGTATTTT
TRBJ1-2,13,TRBV20-1,NA,NA,CSARSGGTYGYTF,TGCAGTGCTAGATCGGGGGGTACCTATGGCTACACCTTC
TRBJ2-1,16,TRBV5-1,NA,TRBD2,CASSLIAGGAYNEQFF,TGCGCCAGCAGCTTAATTGCGGGGGGTGCCTACAATGAGCAGTTCTTC
TRBJ1-1,16,TRBV20-1,NA,TRBD1,CSARDRGVPRGTEAFF,TGCAGTGCCCGGGACAGGGGAGTACCTAGGGGCACTGAAGCTTTCTTT
TRBJ2-5,13,TRBV20-1,NA,NA,CSARSPGGETQYF,TGCAGTGCTAGAAGTCCGGGTGGGGAGACCCAGTACTTC